This T cell receptor (beta chain) was recorded in a study of Graves' ophthalmopathy and Graves' hyperthyroidism. Study-wide context: Peripheral blood sampling preceded any treatment and occurred at initial diagnosis.

Germline V gene data show CDR1 as LNHDA and CDR2 as SQIVND (reference sequence). The J segment lost 4 bases and the V segment lost 9 bases, leaving 14 bases of the junction unmatched. This CDR3 has 15 residues. Certain patients, namely those with other autoimmune diseases, uncontrolled infections, pregnancy or lactation, were excluded. It was from 9.5 to 10 ml of fresh peripheral blood that the PBMCs came. Study results and caveats: Most expanded clonotypes in thyroid above 0.001 frequency also showed up in blood.

Scientists amplified the TCR beta CDR3 regions from RNA transcripts. Second-round multiplex PCR followed a first-round RT-PCR using HTBI primers. TCRdb called the multiplex PCR reads again in MiXCR, with one record for every CDR3 protein. The repertoire has about 160,000 distinct CDR3 sequences, less than 45% of them found once; the top ten carry less than 6%. Ten or more counts support this clonotype. Its antigen is currently unknown. The sequenced sample was peripheral blood. The chain has TRBV19 and TRBJ2-5, with 7 bases lining up with TRBD1. This TCR derives from a woman in her 40s with Graves' ophthalmopathy. In DNA, the CDR3 is TGTGCCAGCGCTACCTCCTGGACAGGCGGAGAGACCCAGTACTTC. Translated, it gives CASATSWTGGETQYF.